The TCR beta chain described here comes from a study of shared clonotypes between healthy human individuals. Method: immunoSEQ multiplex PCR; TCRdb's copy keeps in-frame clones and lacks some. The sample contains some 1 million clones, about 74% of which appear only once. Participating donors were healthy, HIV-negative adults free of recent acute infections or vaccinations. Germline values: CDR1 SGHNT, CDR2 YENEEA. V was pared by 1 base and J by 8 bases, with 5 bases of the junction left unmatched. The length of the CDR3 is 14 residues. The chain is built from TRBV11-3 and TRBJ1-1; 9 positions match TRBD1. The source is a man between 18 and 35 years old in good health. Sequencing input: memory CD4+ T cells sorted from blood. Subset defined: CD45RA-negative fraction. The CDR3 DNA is TGTGCCAGCAGCTTAGGTACCGGGACAGGGGAAGCTTTCTTT. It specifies CASSLGTGTGEAFF.